Given below is one T cell receptor beta chain in context. Its antigen is as yet unknown. The data derive from a study of T cell responses to AZD1222 COVID-19 vaccine. The study, taken as a whole, reports: Mostly white British, mostly female donors; authors suggested clonal diversity may be underestimated.

Analyses pooled second doses at about 4 or about 12 weeks. Germline V lookup: CDR1 SNHLY, CDR2 FYNNEI. V lost 6 bases, J lost 3 bases, and 17 bases lay in between. The length of the CDR3 is 15 residues. Profiled with immunoSEQ multiplex PCR; TCRdb holds only in-frame clones, not every one. This table holds over 130,000 clones, around 89% found once. The source was peripheral blood, collected 28 days after the second AZD1222 dose. V usage is TRBV2 and J usage is TRBJ1-2; D call uncertain. The TCR originated in an adult who received the AZD1222 COVID-19 vaccine. The CDR3 coding sequence is TGTGCCAGCAGCCAGGAGGACGGAGGATACTATGGCTACACCTTC. Translated: CASSQEDGGYYGYTF.